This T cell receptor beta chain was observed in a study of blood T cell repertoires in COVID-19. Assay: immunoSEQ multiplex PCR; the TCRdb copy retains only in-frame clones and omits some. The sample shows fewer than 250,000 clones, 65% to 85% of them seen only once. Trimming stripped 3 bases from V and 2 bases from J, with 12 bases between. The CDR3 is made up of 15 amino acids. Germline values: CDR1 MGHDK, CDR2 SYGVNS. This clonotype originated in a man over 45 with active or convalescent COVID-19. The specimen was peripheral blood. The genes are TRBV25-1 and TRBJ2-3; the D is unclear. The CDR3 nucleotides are TGTGCCAGCAGTGAGCCAGAACCCCACACAGATACGCAGTATTTT. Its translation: CASSEPEPHTDTQYF.